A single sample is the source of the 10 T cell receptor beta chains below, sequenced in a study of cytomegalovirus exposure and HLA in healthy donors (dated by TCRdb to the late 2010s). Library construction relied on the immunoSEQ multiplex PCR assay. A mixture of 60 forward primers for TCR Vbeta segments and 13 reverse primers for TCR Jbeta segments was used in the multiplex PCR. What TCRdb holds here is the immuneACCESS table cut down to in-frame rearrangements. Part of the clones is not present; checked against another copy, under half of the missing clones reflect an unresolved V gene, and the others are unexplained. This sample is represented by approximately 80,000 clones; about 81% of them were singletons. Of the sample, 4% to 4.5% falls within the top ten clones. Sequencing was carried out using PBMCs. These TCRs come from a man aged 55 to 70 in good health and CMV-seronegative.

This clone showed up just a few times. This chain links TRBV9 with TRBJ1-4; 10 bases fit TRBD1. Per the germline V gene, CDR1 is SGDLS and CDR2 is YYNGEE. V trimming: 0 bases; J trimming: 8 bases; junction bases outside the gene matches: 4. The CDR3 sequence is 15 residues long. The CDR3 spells CASSVEGTGAEKLFF. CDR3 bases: TGTGCCAGCAGCGTAGAAGGGACAGGGGCCGAAAAACTGTTTTTT.

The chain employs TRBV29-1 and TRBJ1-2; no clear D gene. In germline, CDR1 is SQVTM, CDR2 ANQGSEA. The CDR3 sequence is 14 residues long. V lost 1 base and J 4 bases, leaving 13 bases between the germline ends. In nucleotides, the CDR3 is TGCAGCGTTGAAGGACTCCCACGGGGCTATGGCTACACCTTC. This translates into CSVEGLPRGYGYTF.

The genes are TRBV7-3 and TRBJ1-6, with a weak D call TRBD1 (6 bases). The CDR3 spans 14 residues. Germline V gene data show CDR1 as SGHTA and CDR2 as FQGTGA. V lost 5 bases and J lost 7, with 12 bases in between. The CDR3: CASSPRQENSPLHF. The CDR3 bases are TGTGCCAGCAGCCCCCGACAGGAAAATTCACCCCTCCACTTT.

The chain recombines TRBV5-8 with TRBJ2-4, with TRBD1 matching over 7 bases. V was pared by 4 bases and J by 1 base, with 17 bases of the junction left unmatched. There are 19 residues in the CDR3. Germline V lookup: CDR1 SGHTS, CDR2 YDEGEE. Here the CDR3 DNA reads TGTGCCAGCAGCCCTCGACAGGGTGACGTCCCGGCGGCCAAAAACATTCAGTACTTC. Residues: CASSPRQGDVPAAKNIQYF.

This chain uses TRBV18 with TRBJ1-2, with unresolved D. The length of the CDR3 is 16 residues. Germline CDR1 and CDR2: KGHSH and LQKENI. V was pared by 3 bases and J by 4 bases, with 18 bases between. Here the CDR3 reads CASSPAAGPGFYGYTF. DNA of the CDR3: TGTGCCAGCTCACCCGCTGCTGGTCCAGGCTTCTATGGCTACACCTTC.

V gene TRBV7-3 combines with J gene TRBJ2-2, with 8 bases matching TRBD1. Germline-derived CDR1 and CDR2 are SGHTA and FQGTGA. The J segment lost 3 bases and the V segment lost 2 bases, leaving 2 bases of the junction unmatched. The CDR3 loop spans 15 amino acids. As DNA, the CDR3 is TGTGCCAGCAGCTTATTGGGACAGGACACCGGGGAGCTGTTTTTT. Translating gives CASSLLGQDTGELFF.

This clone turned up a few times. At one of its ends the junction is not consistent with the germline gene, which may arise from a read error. CDR3 bases: TGTGCTAGCAGCTTAGCCCCTCACACTGAAGCTTTCTTT. Translated: CASSLAPHTEAFF. The chain has TRBV7-7 and TRBJ1-1; D is unclear. The CDR3 is made up of 13 amino acids. Germline V gene data show CDR1 as SSHAT and CDR2 as FNYEAQ (reference sequence).

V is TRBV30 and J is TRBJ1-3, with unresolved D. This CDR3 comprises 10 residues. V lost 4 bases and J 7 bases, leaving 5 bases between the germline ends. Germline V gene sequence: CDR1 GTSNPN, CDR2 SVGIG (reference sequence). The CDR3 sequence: CAWMGNTIYF. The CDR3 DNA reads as TGTGCCTGGATGGGCAACACCATATATTTT. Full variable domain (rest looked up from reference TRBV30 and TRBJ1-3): SQTIHQWPATLVQPVGSPLSLECTVEGTSNPNLYWYRQAAGRGLQLLFYSVGIGQISSEVPQNLSASRPQDRQFILSSKKLLLSDSGFYLCAWMGNTIYFGEGSWLTVV.

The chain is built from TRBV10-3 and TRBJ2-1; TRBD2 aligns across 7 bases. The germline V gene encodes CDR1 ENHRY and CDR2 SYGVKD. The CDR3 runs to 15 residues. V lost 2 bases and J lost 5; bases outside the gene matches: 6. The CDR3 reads CAISEGSGGNNEQFF. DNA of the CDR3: TGTGCCATCAGTGAGGGGTCGGGGGGAAACAATGAGCAGTTCTTC.

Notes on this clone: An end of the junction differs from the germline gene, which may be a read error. Written as DNA, the CDR3 is TGTGCTAGCAGCTTGGGACTAGCGGGGGGGTATGAGCAGTTCTTC. Encoded protein: CASSLGLAGGYEQFF. This chain connects TRBV7-7 to TRBJ2-1, with TRBD2 identical over 16 bases. Germline CDR1 and CDR2: SSHAT and FNYEAQ (reference sequence). The CDR3 runs to 15 residues.